This is a list of T cell receptor beta chains from one sample in a study of beta chain features in type 1 diabetes. Profiled with immunoSEQ multiplex PCR; TCRdb holds only in-frame clones, not every one. This table holds around 340,000 clones, less than 10% found once. Sequences were obtained from central memory CD4+ T cells from blood. The receptors were sampled from a woman aged 18-29 years in good health. The CDR3 runs from the conserved cysteine through the conserved F or W. The order of the fields is V gene, D gene, clone size, J gene, CDR3 protein, CDR3 DNA. A D gene is named only where the DNA matches it firmly. Clone size is given for some rows only: seen once, a few or many times, or a class if the clone is expanded.

TRBV28	.	few	TRBJ2-1	CASRTRQGRAYNEQFF	TGTGCCAGCCGAACACGACAGGGGAGGGCCTACAATGAGCAGTTCTTC
TRBV2	TRBD2	few	TRBJ2-3	CASSVGLAGVQYF	TGTGCCAGCAGCGTAGGACTAGCGGGAGTACAGTATTTT
TRBV4-2	.	few	TRBJ2-3	CASSQEGISPMDTQYF	TGTGCCAGCAGCCAAGAAGGGATAAGCCCCATGGATACGCAGTATTTT
TRBV19	.	few	TRBJ2-1	CASSMWDEQFF	TGTGCCAGTAGTATGTGGGATGAGCAGTTCTTC
TRBV9	TRBD1	.	TRBJ2-7	CASSDGRTGYEQYF	TGTGCCAGCAGCGACGGAAGGACAGGCTACGAGCAGTACTTC
TRBV18	.	.	TRBJ1-2	CASSVEGSAYGYTF	TGTGCCAGCTCGGTTGAGGGGTCCGCCTATGGCTACACCTTC
TRBV5-4	.	.	TRBJ1-5	CASSLGIRGNQPQHF	TGTGCCAGCAGCTTGGGGATTCGAGGGAATCAGCCCCAGCATTTT
TRBV4-3	.	.	TRBJ1-5	CASSQGRGQPQHF	TGCGCCAGCAGCCAGGGAAGGGGTCAGCCCCAGCATTTT
TRBV29-1	TRBD2	few	TRBJ2-5	CSVRLAGRQETQYF	TGCAGCGTACGACTAGCGGGCCGACAAGAGACCCAGTACTTC
TRBV7-2	.	.	TRBJ2-2	CASSLGSLYTGELFF	TGTGCCAGCAGCTTAGGATCGCTCTACACCGGGGAGCTGTTTTTT
TRBV25-1	.	.	TRBJ1-4	CASSEGWNEKLFF	TGTGCCAGCAGTGAGGGCTGGAATGAAAAACTGTTTTTT
TRBV5-6	.	.	TRBJ2-1	CASSLAAYGSYNEQFF	TGTGCCAGCAGCTTGGCGGCCTATGGGTCCTACAATGAGCAGTTCTTC
TRBV7-2	.	.	TRBJ1-4	CASSKSVAGLAGEKLFF	TGTGCCAGCAGCAAAAGCGTTGCGGGGTTAGCTGGTGAAAAACTGTTTTTT
TRBV7-9	TRBD2	.	TRBJ2-7	CASSLVGPTSGTYEQYF	TGTGCCAGCAGCTTAGTGGGCCCGACTAGCGGGACTTACGAGCAGTACTTC
TRBV6-5	TRBD2	few	TRBJ2-1	CASSPGTSVGNEQLF	TGTGCCAGCAGTCCCGGGACTAGCGTGGGGAATGAGCAGCTCTTC
TRBV29-1	.	few	TRBJ2-2	CSVGEVGELFF	TGCAGCGTTGGGGAGGTGGGGGAGCTGTTTTTT
TRBV2	.	.	TRBJ1-2	CASTAPNYGYTF	TGTGCCAGCACAGCTCCTAACTATGGCTACACCTTC
TRBV10-3	.	many	TRBJ2-1	CAISEGGSGYNEQFF	TGTGCCATCAGTGAGGGGGGATCCGGCTACAATGAGCAGTTCTTC
TRBV10-3	TRBD1	few	TRBJ1-4	CAISLRDRSNEKLFF	TGTGCCATCAGCCTCCGGGACAGGTCTAATGAAAAACTGTTTTTT
TRBV11-2	.	.	TRBJ2-6	CASSSRWGNSGANVLTF	TGTGCCAGCAGCTCCCGCTGGGGTAACTCTGGGGCCAACGTCCTGACTTTC
TRBV19	.	few	TRBJ2-7	CASSIDLKEQYF	TGTGCCAGTAGTATAGATCTGAAAGAGCAGTACTTC
TRBV11-1	.	few	TRBJ2-3	CASSLGVDYNTDTQYF	TGTGCCAGCAGCTTAGGAGTGGACTATAACACAGATACGCAGTATTTT
TRBV6-5	TRBD1	few	TRBJ2-7	CASSGQVGHEQYF	TGTGCCAGCAGTGGACAGGTCGGCCACGAGCAGTACTTC
TRBV7-2	.	.	TRBJ1-2	CASSPGPHGYTF	TGTGCCAGCAGCCCCGGTCCCCATGGCTACACCTTC
TRBV10-3	TRBD2	.	TRBJ2-5	CAISERLATPQETQYF	TGTGCCATCAGTGAGAGACTAGCGACCCCCCAAGAGACCCAGTACTTC
TRBV5-6	.	.	TRBJ1-2	CASSLVGRPYGYTF	TGTGCCAGCAGCTTGGTCGGACGGCCTTATGGCTACACCTTC
TRBV9	TRBD1	.	TRBJ1-4	CASSMGQGGEKLFF	TGTGCCAGCAGCATGGGACAGGGCGGAGAAAAACTGTTTTTT
TRBV6-6	.	few	TRBJ1-5	CASSSPNQPQHF	TGTGCCAGCAGTTCCCCCAATCAGCCCCAGCATTTT
TRBV19	.	.	TRBJ1-5	CASDWKGVQPQHF	TGTGCCAGTGACTGGAAGGGGGTTCAGCCCCAGCATTTT
TRBV7-9	.	many	TRBJ1-5	CASSFVGANQPQHF	TGTGCCAGCAGCTTCGTGGGGGCCAATCAGCCCCAGCATTTT
TRBV7-9	TRBD2	few	TRBJ2-5	CASLNGASGSRETQYF	TGTGCCAGCCTAAACGGGGCTAGCGGGAGTAGGGAGACCCAGTACTTC
TRBV7-3	TRBD2	many	TRBJ2-2	CASSPRAGGPTGELFF	TGTGCCAGCAGCCCAAGAGCGGGAGGGCCGACCGGGGAGCTGTTTTTT
TRBV11-2	.	few	TRBJ2-3	CASSIRGTDGDTQYF	TGTGCCAGCAGCATACGCGGGACAGACGGAGATACGCAGTATTTT
TRBV10-3	TRBD2	few	TRBJ2-7	CATARLASIYEQYF	TGTGCCACCGCCCGACTAGCGTCGATCTACGAGCAGTACTTC
TRBV18	TRBD2	few	TRBJ2-7	CASSPVGLAPHEQYF	TGTGCCAGCTCACCAGTGGGACTAGCACCCCACGAGCAGTACTTC
TRBV29-1	TRBD2	few	TRBJ2-3	CSVEDLTSGSRADTQYF	TGCAGCGTTGAAGATCTGACTAGCGGGAGTAGGGCAGATACGCAGTATTTT
TRBV7-9	.	.	TRBJ2-2	CASSFHGDGGELFF	TGTGCCAGCAGCTTCCACGGGGATGGAGGGGAGCTGTTTTTT
TRBV15	TRBD1	few	TRBJ2-4	CATSREAFGTGEQNIQYF	TGTGCCACCAGCAGAGAGGCTTTTGGGACAGGGGAACAAAACATTCAGTACTTC
TRBV6-5	.	few	TRBJ2-3	CASDRGTSTDTQYF	TGTGCCAGCGACCGGGGGACTAGCACAGATACGCAGTATTTT
TRBV28	.	.	TRBJ2-5	CASSFREPGETQYF	TGTGCCAGCAGTTTTCGGGAGCCGGGAGAGACCCAGTACTTC
TRBV28	TRBD2	.	TRBJ2-1	CASSSFSGRAPEQFF	TGTGCCAGCAGTTCCTTTAGCGGGAGGGCCCCTGAGCAGTTCTTC
TRBV11-2	.	.	TRBJ2-7	CASSIRLDSFYEQYF	TGTGCCAGCAGCATACGCTTGGACAGTTTTTACGAGCAGTACTTC
TRBV5-6	.	few	TRBJ1-5	CASSLQGRPNQPQHF	TGTGCCAGCAGCTTGCAGGGGCGCCCTAATCAGCCCCAGCATTTT
TRBV29-1	TRBD1	.	TRBJ2-2	CSVERQGQTGELFF	TGCAGCGTAGAAAGACAGGGTCAAACCGGGGAGCTGTTTTTT
TRBV5-1	TRBD2	.	TRBJ2-3	CASSSSIAGGRTDTQYF	TGCGCCAGCAGCTCGAGCATAGCGGGAGGACGCACAGATACGCAGTATTTT
TRBV15	.	few	TRBJ1-5	CATSRDLRLNQPQHF	TGTGCCACCAGCAGAGATCTGAGGCTCAATCAGCCCCAGCATTTT
TRBV28	TRBD2	many	TRBJ2-1	CASSPRTSGAYNEQFF	TGTGCCAGCAGTCCGCGGACTAGCGGGGCCTACAATGAGCAGTTCTTC
TRBV7-2	TRBD1	.	TRBJ2-3	CASSQTGVGTDTQYF	TGTGCCAGCAGCCAGACAGGGGTTGGGACAGATACGCAGTATTTT
TRBV2	TRBD2	few	TRBJ2-2	CASRVAGVNTGELFF	TGTGCCAGCAGGGTAGCGGGAGTCAACACCGGGGAGCTGTTTTTT